This entry concerns a single TCR beta chain. Its antigen is currently unknown. This sample stems from a study of cytomegalovirus exposure and HLA in healthy donors. It was with 60 Vbeta and 13 Jbeta primers that the PCR ran. Profiling relied on immunoSEQ multiplex PCR, and the TCRdb table lists in-frame clones only, not all of them. This table has tens of thousands of clones, over 75% appearing once. V lost 3 bases and J 8 bases, leaving 20 bases between the germline ends. Per germline, CDR1 MNHEY and CDR2 SMNVEV (reference sequence). The CDR3 runs 17 residues. Study-level findings and limits: A later analysis showed TCR association rates differing by HLA locus, peaking at DRB1 and lowest at HLA-C. Indistinguishable V segments such as TRBV6-2 and TRBV6-3 were excluded.

Input material: PBMCs. The chain couples TRBV27 to TRBJ1-6; a possible D gene is TRBD1 (6 bases). The TCR comes from a male donor in good health and CMV-seropositive. CDR3 residues: CASSFLQGLRVDSPLHF. CDR3 sequence (DNA): TGTGCCAGCAGTTTCTTACAGGGATTGAGGGTGGATTCACCCCTCCACTTT.